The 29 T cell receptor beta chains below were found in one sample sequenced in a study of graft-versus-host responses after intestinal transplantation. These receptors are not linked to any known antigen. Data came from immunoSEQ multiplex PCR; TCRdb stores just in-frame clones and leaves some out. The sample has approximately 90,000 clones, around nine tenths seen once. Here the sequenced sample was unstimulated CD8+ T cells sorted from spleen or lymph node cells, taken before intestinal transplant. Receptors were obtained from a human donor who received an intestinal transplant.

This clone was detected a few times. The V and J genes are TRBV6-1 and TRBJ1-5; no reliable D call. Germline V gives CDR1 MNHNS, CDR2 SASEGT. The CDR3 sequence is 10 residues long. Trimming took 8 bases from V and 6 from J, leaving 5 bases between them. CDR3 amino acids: CASGRQPQHF. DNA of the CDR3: TGTGCCAGCGGGCGTCAGCCCCAGCATTTT.

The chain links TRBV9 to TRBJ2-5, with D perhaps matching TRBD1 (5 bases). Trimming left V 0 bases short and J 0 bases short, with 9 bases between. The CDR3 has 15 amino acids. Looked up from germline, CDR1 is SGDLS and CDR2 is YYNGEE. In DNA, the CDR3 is TGTGCCAGCAGCGTAGGGGCAGGGAACCAAGAGACCCAGTACTTC. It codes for CASSVGAGNQETQYF.

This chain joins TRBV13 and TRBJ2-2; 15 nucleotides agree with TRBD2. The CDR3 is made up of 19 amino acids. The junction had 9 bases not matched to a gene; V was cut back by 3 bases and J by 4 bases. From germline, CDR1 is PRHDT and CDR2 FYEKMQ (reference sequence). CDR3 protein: CASSFTPGLAGGRTGELFF. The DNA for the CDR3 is TGTGCCAGCAGCTTTACGCCCGGACTAGCGGGGGGGCGCACCGGGGAGCTGTTTTTT.

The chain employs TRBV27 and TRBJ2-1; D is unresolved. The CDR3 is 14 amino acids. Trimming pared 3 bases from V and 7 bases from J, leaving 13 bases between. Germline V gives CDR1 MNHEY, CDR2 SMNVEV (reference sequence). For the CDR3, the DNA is TGTGCCAGCAGTTTTGGGGTGTGGGGAAATGAGCAGTTCTTC. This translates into CASSFGVWGNEQFF.

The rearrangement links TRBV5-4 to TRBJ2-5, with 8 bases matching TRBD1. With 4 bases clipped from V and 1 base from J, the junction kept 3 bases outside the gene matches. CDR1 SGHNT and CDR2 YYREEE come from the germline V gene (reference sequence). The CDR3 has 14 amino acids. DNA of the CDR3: TGTGCCAGCAGCGGCGACAGGGGCCAAGAGACCCAGTACTTC. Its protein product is CASSGDRGQETQYF.

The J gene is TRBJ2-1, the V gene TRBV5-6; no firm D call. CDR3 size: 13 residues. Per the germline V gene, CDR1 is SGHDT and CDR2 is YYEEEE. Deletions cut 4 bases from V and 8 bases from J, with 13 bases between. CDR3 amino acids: CASSHGPQDEQFF. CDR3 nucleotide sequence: TGTGCCAGCAGCCACGGTCCTCAGGATGAGCAGTTCTTC. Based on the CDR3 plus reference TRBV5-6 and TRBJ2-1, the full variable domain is DAGVTQSPTHLIKTRGQQVTLRCSPKSGHDTVSWYQQALGQGPQFIFQYYEEEERQRGNFPDRFSGHQFPNYSSELNVNALLLGDSALYLCASSHGPQDEQFFGPGTRLTVL.

The CDR3 region has the DNA TGTGCCAGCAGCCTCCCGGGACAACCGGGGGATGGCTACACCTTC. This codes for CASSLPGQPGDGYTF. The chain is built from TRBV7-9 and TRBJ1-2, with D tentatively TRBD1 (6 bases). Germline loops: CDR1 SEHNR, CDR2 FQNEAQ (reference sequence). The CDR3 extends over 15 amino acids. The V end lost 5 bases, the J end lost 6 bases, and 19 bases lay between the germline ends. The full variable domain, with the rest looked up from reference TRBV7-9 and TRBJ1-2, is DTGVSQNPRHKITKRGQNVTFRCDPISEHNRLYWYRQTLGQGPEFLTYFQNEAQLEKSRLLSDRFSAERPKGSFSTLEIQRTEQGDSAMYLCASSLPGQPGDGYTFGSGTRLTVV.

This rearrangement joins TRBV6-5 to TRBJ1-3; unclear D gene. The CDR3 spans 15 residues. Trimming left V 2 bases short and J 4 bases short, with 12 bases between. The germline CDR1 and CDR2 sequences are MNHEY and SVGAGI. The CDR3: CASSYGWGAGNTIYF. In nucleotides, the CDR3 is TGTGCCAGCAGTTACGGATGGGGAGCAGGAAACACCATATATTTT.

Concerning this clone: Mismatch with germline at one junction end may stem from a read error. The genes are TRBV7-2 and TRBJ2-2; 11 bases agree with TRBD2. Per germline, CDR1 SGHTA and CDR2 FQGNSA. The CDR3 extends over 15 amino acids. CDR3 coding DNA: TGTGCCAACTTAATACTAGCGGGAGCGCACCGGGGAGCTGTTTTT. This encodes CANLILAGAHRGAVF.

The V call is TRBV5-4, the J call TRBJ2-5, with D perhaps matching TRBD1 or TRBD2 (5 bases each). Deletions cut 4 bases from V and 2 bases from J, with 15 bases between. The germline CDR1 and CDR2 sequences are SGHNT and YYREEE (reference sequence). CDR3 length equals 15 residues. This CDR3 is CASSPVGRGQETQYF. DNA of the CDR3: TGTGCCAGCAGCCCCGTGGGACGGGGACAAGAGACCCAGTACTTC.

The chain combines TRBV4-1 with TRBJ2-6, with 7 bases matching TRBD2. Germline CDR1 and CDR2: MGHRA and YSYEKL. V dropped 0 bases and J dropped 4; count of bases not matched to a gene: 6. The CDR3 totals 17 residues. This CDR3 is CASSQDGRAAGANVLTF. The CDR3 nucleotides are TGCGCCAGCAGCCAAGATGGGAGGGCGGCAGGGGCCAACGTCCTGACTTTC.

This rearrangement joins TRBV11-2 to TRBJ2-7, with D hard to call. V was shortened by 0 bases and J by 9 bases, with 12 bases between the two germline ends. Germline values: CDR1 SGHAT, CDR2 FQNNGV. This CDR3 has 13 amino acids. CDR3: CASSLDPTGAQYF. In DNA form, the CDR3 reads TGTGCCAGCAGCTTAGATCCCACCGGTGCGCAGTACTTC. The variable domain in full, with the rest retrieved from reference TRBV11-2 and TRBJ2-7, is EAGVAQSPRYKIIEKRQSVAFWCNPISGHATLYWYQQILGQGPKLLIQFQNNGVVDDSQLPKDRFSAERLKGVDSTLKIQPAKLEDSAVYLCASSLDPTGAQYFGPGTRLTVT.

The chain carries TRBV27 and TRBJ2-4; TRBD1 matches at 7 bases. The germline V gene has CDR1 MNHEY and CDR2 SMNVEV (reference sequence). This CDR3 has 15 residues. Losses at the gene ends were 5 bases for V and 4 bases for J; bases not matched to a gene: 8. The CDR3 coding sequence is TGTGCCAGCAGTCTCGGCGACAGGGAGAAAAACATTCAGTACTTC. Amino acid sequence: CASSLGDREKNIQYF.

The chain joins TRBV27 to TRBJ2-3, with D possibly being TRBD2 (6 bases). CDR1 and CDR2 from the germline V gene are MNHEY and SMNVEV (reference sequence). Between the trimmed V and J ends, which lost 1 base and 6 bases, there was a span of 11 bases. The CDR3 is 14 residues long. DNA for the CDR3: TGTGCCAGCAGTTTATATGGGGCGGGGGATACGCAGTATTTT. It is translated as CASSLYGAGDTQYF.

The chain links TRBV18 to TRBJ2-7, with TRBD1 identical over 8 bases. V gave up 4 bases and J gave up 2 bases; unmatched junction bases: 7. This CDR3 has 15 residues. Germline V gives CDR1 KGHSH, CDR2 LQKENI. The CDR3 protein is CASSRGGQGAYEQYF. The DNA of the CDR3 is TGTGCCAGCTCACGCGGCGGACAGGGAGCCTACGAGCAGTACTTC.

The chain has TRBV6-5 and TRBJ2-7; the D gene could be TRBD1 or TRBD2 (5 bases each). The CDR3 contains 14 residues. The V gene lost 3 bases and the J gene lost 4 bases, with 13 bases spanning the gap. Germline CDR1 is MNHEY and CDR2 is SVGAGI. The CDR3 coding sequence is TGTGCCAGCAGTTATACGGGACCCGGATACGAGCAGTACTTC. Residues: CASSYTGPGYEQYF.

CDR3 bases: TGTGCCAGTAGCCCCAACGAGAGAGACTACGAGCAGTACTTC. Protein product: CASSPNERDYEQYF. This chain links TRBV19 with TRBJ2-7; D uncertain. Looked up from germline, CDR1 is LNHDA and CDR2 is SQIVND (reference sequence). The ends were cut back, 6 bases at V and 3 bases at J, with 15 bases in the middle. The CDR3 length is 14 residues. Full variable domain (remainder filled in from reference TRBV19 and TRBJ2-7): DGGITQSPKYLFRKEGQNVTLSCEQNLNHDAMYWYRQDPGQGLRLIYYSQIVNDFQKGDIAEGYSVSREKKESFPLTVTSAQKNPTAFYLCASSPNERDYEQYFGPGTRLTVT.

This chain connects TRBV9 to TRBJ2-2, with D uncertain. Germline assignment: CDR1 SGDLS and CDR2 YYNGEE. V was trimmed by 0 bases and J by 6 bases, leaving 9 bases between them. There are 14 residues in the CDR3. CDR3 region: CASSVGRQAGELFF. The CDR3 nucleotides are TGTGCCAGCAGCGTAGGCCGGCAGGCCGGGGAGCTGTTTTTT.

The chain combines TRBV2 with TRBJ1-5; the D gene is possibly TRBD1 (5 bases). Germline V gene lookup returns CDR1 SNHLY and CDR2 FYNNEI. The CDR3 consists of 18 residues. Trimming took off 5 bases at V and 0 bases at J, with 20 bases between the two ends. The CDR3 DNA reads TGTGCCAGCAGTCCTTTGCTCGGGGGGGGATATAGCAATCAGCCCCAGCATTTT. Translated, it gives CASSPLLGGGYSNQPQHF.

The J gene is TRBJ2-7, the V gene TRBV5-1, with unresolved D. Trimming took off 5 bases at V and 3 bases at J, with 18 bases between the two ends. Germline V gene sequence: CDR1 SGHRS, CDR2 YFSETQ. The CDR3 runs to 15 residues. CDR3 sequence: CASSLTVDQNYEQYF. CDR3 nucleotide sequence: TGCGCCAGCAGTCTAACGGTAGACCAAAACTACGAGCAGTACTTC.

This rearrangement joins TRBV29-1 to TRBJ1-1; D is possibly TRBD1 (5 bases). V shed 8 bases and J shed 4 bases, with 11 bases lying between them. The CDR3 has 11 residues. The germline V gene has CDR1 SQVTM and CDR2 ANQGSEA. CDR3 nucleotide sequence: TGCAGCCCGACCCAGGGCACTGAAGCTTTCTTT. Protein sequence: CSPTQGTEAFF.

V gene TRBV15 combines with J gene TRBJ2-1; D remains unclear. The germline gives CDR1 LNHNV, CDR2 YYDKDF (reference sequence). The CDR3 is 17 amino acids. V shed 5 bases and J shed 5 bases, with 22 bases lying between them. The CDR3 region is CATSGVGFWTKHNEQFF. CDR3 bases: TGTGCCACCAGCGGGGTGGGGTTTTGGACGAAACACAATGAGCAGTTCTTC. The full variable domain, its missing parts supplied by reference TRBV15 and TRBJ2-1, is DAMVIQNPRYQVTQFGKPVTLSCSQTLNHNVMYWYQQKSSQAPKLLFHYYDKDFNNEADTPDNFQSRRPNTSFCFLDIRSPGLGDTAMYLCATSGVGFWTKHNEQFFGPGTRLTVL.

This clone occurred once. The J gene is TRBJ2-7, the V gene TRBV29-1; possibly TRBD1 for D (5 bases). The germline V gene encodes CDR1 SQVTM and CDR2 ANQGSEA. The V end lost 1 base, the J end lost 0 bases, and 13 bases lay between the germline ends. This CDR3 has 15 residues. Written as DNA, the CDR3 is TGCAGCGTTGAAGGATCAGGGCAAAGCTCCTACGAGCAGTACTTC. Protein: CSVEGSGQSSYEQYF.

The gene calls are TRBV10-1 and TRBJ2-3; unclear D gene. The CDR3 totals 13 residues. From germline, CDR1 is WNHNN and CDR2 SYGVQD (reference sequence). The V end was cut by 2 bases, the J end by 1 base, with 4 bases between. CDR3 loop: CASSEGGTDTQYF. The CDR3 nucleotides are TGCGCCAGCAGTGAGGGGGGCACAGATACGCAGTATTTT.

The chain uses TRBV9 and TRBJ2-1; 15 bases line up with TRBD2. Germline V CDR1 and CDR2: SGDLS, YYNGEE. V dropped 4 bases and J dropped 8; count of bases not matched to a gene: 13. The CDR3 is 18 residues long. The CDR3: CASSHPGLAGGPGDEQFF. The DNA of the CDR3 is TGTGCCAGCAGCCACCCTGGACTAGCGGGGGGGCCGGGCGATGAGCAGTTCTTC.

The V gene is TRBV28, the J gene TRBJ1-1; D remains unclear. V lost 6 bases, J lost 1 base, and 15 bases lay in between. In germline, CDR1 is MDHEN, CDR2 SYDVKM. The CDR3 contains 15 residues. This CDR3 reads CASSSSSKGNTEAFF. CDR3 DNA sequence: TGTGCCAGCAGCTCCTCTAGTAAGGGGAACACTGAAGCTTTCTTT.

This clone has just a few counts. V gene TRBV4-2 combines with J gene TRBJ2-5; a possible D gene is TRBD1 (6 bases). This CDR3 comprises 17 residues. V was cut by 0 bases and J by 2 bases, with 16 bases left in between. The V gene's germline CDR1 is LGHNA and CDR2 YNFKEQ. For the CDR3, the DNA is TGTGCCAGCAGCCAAGATCGGTGGACGAGGGGGCAAGAGACCCAGTACTTC. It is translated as CASSQDRWTRGQETQYF.

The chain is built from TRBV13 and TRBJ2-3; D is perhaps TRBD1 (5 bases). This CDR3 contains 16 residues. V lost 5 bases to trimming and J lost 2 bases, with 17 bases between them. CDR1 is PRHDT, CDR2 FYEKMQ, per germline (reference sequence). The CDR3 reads CASSNPTGPHTDTQYF. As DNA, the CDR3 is TGTGCCAGCAGCAACCCCACAGGACCCCACACAGATACGCAGTATTTT.

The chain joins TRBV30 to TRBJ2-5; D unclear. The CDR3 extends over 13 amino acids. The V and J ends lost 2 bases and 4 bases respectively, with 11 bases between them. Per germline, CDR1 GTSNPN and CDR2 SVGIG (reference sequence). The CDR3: CAWSPIMGETQYF. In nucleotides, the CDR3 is TGTGCCTGGAGTCCAATAATGGGAGAGACCCAGTACTTC. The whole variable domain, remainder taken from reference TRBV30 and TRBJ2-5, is SQTIHQWPATLVQPVGSPLSLECTVEGTSNPNLYWYRQAAGRGLQLLFYSVGIGQISSEVPQNLSASRPQDRQFILSSKKLLLSDSGFYLCAWSPIMGETQYFGPGTRLLVL.